The T cell receptor (beta chain) under discussion was sequenced for a study of blood T cells in healthy people across ages. This CDR3 is built from 17 residues. Germline CDR1 and CDR2: LGHNA and YSLEER. Unmatched junction bases numbered 15, after V lost 3 bases and J lost 7 bases. This clonotype has more than one count but fewer than ten. The authors drew 7.5 to 10 milliliters of peripheral blood from each donor. Researchers report isolating at least 6.5 million PBMCs per sample. Using a J-beta primer mix together with a sample-barcoded 5' primer, a second PCR was run for roughly 7 to 11 cycles. One entry per CDR3 protein, called by TCRdb with MiXCR from the 5' RACE reads. The repertoire holds hundreds of thousands of distinct CDR3 sequences, approximately 60% seen once, with roughly 24% in the top ten.

This chain connects TRBV4-3 to TRBJ2-3; 8 bases match TRBD2. Sequenced input: blood. The sequence derives from a man aged 35-49 years in good health. In DNA, the CDR3 is TGCGCCAGCAGCCAGGCACGGATCGGGACTAGTATCAATACGCAGTATTTT. Translated, it gives CASSQARIGTSINTQYF.